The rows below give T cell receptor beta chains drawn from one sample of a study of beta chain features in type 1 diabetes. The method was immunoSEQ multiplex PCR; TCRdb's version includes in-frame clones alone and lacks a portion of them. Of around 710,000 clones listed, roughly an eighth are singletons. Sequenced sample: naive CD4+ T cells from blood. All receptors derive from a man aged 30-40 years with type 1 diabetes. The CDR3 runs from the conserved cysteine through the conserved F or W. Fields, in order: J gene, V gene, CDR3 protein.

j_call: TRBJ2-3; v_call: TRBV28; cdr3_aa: CASFGGTDTQYF
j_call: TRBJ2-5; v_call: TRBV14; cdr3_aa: CASSQAGRTQYF
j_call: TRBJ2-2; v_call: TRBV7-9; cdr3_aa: CASSNTGELFF
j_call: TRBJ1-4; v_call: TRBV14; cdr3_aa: CASSPDSGKLFF
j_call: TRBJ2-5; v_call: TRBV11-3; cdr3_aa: CASSLQGQETQYF
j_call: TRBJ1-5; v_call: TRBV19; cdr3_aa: CATQQGNQPQHF
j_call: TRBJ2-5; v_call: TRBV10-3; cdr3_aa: CAISGLAGEETQYF
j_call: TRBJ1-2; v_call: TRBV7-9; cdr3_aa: CASSSGTFYGYTF
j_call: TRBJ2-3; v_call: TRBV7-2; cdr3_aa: CASSPLGLGTDTQYF
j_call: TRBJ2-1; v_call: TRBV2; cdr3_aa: CASRTGLSNEQFF
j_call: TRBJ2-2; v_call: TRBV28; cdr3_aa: CASSRTGLKLFF
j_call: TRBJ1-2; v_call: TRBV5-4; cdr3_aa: CASSPGVSDGGYTF
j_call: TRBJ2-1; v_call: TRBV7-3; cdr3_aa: CASSLLTGHEQFF
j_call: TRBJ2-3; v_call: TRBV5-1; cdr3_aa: CASSIADITDTQYF
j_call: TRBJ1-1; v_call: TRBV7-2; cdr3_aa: CASILQGQNTEAFF
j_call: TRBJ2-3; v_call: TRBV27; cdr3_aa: CASSLKGISTDTQYF
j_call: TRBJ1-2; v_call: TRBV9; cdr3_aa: CASSVEASAYGYTF
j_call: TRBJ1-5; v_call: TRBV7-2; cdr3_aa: CASDKGLRSNQPQHF
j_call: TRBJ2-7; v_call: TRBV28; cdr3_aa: CASSRTGEGYEQYF
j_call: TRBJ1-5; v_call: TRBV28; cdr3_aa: CASSFFLLWDNYSNQPQHF
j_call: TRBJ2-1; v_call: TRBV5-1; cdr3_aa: CASRGVGVSYNEQFF
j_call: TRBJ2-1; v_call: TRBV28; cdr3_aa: CASTSTTPEQFF
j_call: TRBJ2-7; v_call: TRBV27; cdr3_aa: CASSAGRGGEQYF
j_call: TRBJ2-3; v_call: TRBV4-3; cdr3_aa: CASSERQGRTDTQYF
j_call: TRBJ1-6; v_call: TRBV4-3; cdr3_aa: CASSQGRGTGTYNSPLHF
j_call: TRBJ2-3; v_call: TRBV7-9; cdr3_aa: CASSPVVSTDTQYF
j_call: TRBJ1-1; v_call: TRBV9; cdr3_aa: CASSGMNTEAFF
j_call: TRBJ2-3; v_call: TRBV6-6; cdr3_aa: CASSIDRGPGYF
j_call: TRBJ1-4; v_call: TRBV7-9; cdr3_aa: CASSLGSTNEKLFF
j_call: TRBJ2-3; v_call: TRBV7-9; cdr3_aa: CASSSSGSTDTQYF
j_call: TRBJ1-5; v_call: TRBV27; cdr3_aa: CASSLNRDQPQHF
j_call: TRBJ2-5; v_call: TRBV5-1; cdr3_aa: CASSSGTGEWETQYF
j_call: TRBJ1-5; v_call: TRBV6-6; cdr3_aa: CASGQGYQPQHF
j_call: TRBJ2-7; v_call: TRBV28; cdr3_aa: CASSSGGSYEQYF
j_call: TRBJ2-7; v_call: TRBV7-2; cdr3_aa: CASSLVHFSYEQYF
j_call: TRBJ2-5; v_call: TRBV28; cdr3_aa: CASTLGGQVLGTQYF
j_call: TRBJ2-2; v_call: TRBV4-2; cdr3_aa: CASSQDREANTGELFF
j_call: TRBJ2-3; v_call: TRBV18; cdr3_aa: CASSPRTGEARYF
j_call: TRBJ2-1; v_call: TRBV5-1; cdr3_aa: CASSLDGLVYNEQFF
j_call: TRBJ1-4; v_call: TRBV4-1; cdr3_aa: CASSPGTGDTNEKLFF
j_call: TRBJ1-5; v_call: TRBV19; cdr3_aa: CASSIRSQPQHF
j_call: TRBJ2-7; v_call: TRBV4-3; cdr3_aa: CASSQDLRQGGEQYF
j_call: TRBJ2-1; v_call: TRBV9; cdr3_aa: CASSGPGLPEQFF
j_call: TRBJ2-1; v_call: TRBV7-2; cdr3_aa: CASSLGGVRDNEQFF
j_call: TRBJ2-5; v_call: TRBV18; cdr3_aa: CASSPRLAGGLQETQYF
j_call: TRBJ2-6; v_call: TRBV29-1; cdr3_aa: CSVFSGDDYSGANVLTF
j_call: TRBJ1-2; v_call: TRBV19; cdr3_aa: CASRGGQDDYGYTF
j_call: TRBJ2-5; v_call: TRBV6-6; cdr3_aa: CASSYSILAQETQYF